The 14 T cell receptor beta chains below come from one sample, sequenced in a study of blood T cells in healthy people across ages. PCR was performed a second time for roughly 7 to 12 cycles using a sample-barcoded 5' primer and a J-beta primer mix. TCRdb used MiXCR to reprocess the 5' RACE reads, holding one entry per CDR3 protein. Here the sample spans about 1.8 million distinct CDR3 sequences, about 50% being singletons. Sample: blood. These receptors originate from a woman aged 35 to 49 in good health.

This clonotype was counted a few times. The chain joins TRBV27 to TRBJ2-4; D perhaps matches TRBD2 (6 bases). V lost 0 bases, J lost 13 bases, and 13 bases lay in between. This CDR3 has 13 amino acids. Per germline, CDR1 MNHEY and CDR2 SMNVEV (reference sequence). CDR3 coding DNA: TGTGCCAGCAGTTTATCTCGGGGGAGTGGGCAGTACTTC. Translating it yields CASSLSRGSGQYF.

The chain is built from TRBV20-1 and TRBJ1-2; 7 positions match TRBD1. Germline trimming cut 6 bases from V and 4 bases from J; bases unmatched to any gene: 8. This CDR3 is built from 13 residues. Per germline, CDR1 DFQATT and CDR2 SNEGSKA (reference sequence). CDR3: CSAWEGARYGYTF. The CDR3 DNA reads as TGCAGTGCCTGGGAGGGGGCGCGCTATGGCTACACCTTC.

The chain carries TRBV15 and TRBJ2-5, with 7 bases lining up with TRBD1. Germline assignment: CDR1 LNHNV and CDR2 YYDKDF (reference sequence). The V and J ends lost 3 bases and 1 base, in that order; junction bases with no gene match: 2. This CDR3 spans 14 amino acids. CDR3 sequence: CATSRDRSQETQYF. The DNA for the CDR3 is TGTGCCACCAGCAGGGACAGGTCCCAAGAGACCCAGTACTTC.

The rearrangement joins TRBV7-9 to TRBJ1-6; 7 positions agree with TRBD1. Germline V gene data show CDR1 as SEHNR and CDR2 as FQNEAQ (reference sequence). The CDR3 runs to 16 residues. V was pared by 5 bases and J by 6 bases, with 10 bases of the junction left unmatched. This chain's CDR3 is CASSGSTGELNSPLHF. The CDR3 DNA is TGTGCCAGCAGCGGATCTACAGGGGAACTTAATTCACCCCTCCACTTT.

This clonotype has more than one count but fewer than ten. This sequence joins TRBV4-3 and TRBJ2-1, with D possibly TRBD2 on 6 matching bases. Germline V lookup: CDR1 LGHNA, CDR2 YSLEER. Trimming stripped 0 bases from V and 10 bases from J, with 13 bases between. The CDR3 runs 14 residues. DNA of the CDR3: TGCGCCAGCAGCCAAGATAGGGGACTCCAGGAGCAGTTCTTC. Residues: CASSQDRGLQEQFF.

The rearrangement uses TRBV7-3 and TRBJ2-7; TRBD2 aligns across 9 bases. The DNA matches TRBJ2-5 better at its end, which makes the J call doubtful. Per the germline V gene, CDR1 is SGHTA and CDR2 is FQGTGA. The CDR3 extends over 15 amino acids. CDR3 sequence (DNA): TGTGCCAGCAGCATTAGCGGGGGCGGGAGAGAGACCCAGTACTTC. Translation gives CASSISGGGRETQYF.

The chain is built from TRBV4-2 and TRBJ2-4; D gene uncertain. The J call may be mistaken, given a closer DNA end match to TRBJ2-5. This CDR3 has 15 amino acids. Germline V gene data show CDR1 as LGHNA and CDR2 as YNFKEQ. In DNA form, the CDR3 reads TGTGCCAGCAGCCAGCCTCGACAACCCAGAGAGACCCAGTACTTC. It is translated as CASSQPRQPRETQYF.

The genes are TRBV2 and TRBJ2-4; 7 bases are a match to TRBD1. Germline CDR1 and CDR2: SNHLY and FYNNEI. J gave up 2 bases and V 5 bases, and 9 bases lay outside the gene matches. This CDR3 has 16 residues. The CDR3: CASSPTGSKTKNIQYF. The DNA for the CDR3 is TGTGCCAGCAGTCCGACAGGGTCGAAAACCAAAAACATTCAGTACTTC.

The V gene is TRBV9, the J gene TRBJ1-2; 7 bases are a match to TRBD1. The germline V gene encodes CDR1 SGDLS and CDR2 YYNGEE. The CDR3 is made up of 16 amino acids. J gave up 0 bases and V 0 bases, and 5 bases lay outside the gene matches. The CDR3 nucleotides read TGTGCCAGCAGCGTAGGGGACAGCAGTCCTAACTATGGCTACACCTTC. Translation: CASSVGDSSPNYGYTF.

This clonotype turned up a few times. CDR3 in DNA: TGTGCCAGCAGTTACTCTGGGACAAGCAATTACTACGAGCAGTACTTC. This translates into CASSYSGTSNYYEQYF. The chain combines TRBV6-5 with TRBJ2-7; a possible D gene is TRBD1 (6 bases). V lost 0 bases and J 3 bases, leaving 15 bases between the germline ends. CDR1 MNHEY and CDR2 SVGAGI come from the germline V gene. CDR3 size: 16 residues.

This sequence joins TRBV5-1 and TRBJ2-3; D is possibly TRBD1 (6 bases). The V and J ends lost 0 bases and 5 bases respectively, with 13 bases between them. The CDR3 totals 15 residues. The V gene's germline CDR1 is SGHRS and CDR2 YFSETQ. CDR3 loop: CASSLEGRGGDTQYF. The CDR3 nucleotides are TGCGCCAGCAGCTTGGAGGGCAGGGGTGGAGATACGCAGTATTTT.

V is TRBV11-2 and J is TRBJ2-7; no definite D call. The J call may be mistaken, given a closer DNA end match to TRBJ2-5. CDR3 size: 13 residues. Germline CDR1 is SGHAT and CDR2 is FQNNGV. The CDR3 bases are TGTGCCAGCAGCTTTTGGGTTAAGGAGACCCAGTACTTC. Residues: CASSFWVKETQYF.

The chain is built from TRBV9 and TRBJ2-1; D gene unclear. The last part of the DNA fits TRBJ2-7 better; the J call may be wrong. Germline CDR1 and CDR2: SGDLS and YYNGEE. The CDR3 covers 15 residues. CDR3 residues: CASSVPPLGYNEQYF. The CDR3 DNA reads TGTGCCAGCAGCGTACCCCCTCTGGGCTACAATGAGCAGTACTTC.

This clonotype was detected a few times. The chain is built from TRBV27 and TRBJ2-5; 9 positions agree with TRBD2. This CDR3 has 16 amino acids. J gave up 0 bases and V 4 bases, and 6 bases lay outside the gene matches. Germline CDR1 and CDR2: MNHEY and SMNVEV (reference sequence). CDR3 sequence (DNA): TGTGCCAGCAGTTCTCTAGCGGGGCCCTACCAAGAGACCCAGTACTTC. Translating gives CASSSLAGPYQETQYF.